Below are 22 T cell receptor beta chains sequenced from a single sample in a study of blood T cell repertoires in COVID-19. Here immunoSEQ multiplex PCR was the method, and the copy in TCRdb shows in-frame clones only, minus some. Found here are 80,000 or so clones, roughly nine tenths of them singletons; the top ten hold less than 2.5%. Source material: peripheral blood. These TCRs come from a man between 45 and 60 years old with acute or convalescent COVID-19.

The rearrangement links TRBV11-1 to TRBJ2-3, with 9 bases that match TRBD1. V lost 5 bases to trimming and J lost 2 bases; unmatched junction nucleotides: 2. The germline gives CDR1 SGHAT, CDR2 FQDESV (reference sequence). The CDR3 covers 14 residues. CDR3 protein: CASSRTGVTDTQYF. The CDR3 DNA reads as TGTGCCAGCAGCCGGACAGGGGTCACAGATACGCAGTATTTT.

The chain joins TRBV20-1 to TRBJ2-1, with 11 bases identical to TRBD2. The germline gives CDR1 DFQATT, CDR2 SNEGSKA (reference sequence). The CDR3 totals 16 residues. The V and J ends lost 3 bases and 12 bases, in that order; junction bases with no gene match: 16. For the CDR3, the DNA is TGCAGTGCTAGTTCGAATTTGGGGCTAGCGGGAGGAATGCAGTTCTTC. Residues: CSASSNLGLAGGMQFF.

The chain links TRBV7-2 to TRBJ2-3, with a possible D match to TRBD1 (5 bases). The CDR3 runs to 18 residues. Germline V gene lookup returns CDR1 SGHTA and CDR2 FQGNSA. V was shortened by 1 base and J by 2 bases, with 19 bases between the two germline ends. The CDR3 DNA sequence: TGTGCCAGCAGCTTAGACAGGCCTTCAGTCTCGTTCACAGATACGCAGTATTTT. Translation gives CASSLDRPSVSFTDTQYF.

In DNA, the CDR3 is TGTGCCACCAGTGGTGGAGGGTTTCAGCCCCAGCATTTT. Amino acids: CATSGGGFQPQHF. The rearrangement joins TRBV24-1 to TRBJ1-5; unclear D gene. The CDR3 runs 13 residues. CDR1 and CDR2 (germline): KGHDR, SFDVKD. The ends were cut back, 5 bases at V and 6 bases at J, with 10 bases in the middle.

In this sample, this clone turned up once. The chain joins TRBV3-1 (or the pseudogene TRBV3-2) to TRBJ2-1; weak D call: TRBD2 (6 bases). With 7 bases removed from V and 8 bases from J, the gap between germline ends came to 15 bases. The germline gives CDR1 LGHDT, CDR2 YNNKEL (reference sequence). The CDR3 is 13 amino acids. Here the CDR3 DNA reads TGTGCCAGCAACCGTGGAGGGTGGGATGAGCAGTTCTTC. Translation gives CASNRGGWDEQFF.

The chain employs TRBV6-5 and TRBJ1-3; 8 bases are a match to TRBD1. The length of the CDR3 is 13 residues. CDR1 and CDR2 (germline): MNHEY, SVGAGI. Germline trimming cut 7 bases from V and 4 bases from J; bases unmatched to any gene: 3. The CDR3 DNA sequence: TGTGCCAGCAACCGACAGGGGGGAAACACCATATATTTT. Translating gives CASNRQGGNTIYF.

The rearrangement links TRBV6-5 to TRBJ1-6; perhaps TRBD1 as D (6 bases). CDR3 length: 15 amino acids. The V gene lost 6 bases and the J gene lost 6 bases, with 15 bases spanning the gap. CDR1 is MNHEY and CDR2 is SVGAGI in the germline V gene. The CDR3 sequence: CASRDSQRSNSPLHF. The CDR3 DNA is TGTGCCAGCAGGGACAGTCAACGGAGTAATTCACCCCTCCACTTT.

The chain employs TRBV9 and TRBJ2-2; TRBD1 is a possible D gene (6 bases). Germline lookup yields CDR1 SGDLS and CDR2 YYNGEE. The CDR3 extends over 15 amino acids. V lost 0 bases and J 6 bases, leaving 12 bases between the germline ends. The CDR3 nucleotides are TGTGCCAGCAGCGTAGAAACAGGGTCGGCCGGGGAGCTGTTTTTT. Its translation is CASSVETGSAGELFF.

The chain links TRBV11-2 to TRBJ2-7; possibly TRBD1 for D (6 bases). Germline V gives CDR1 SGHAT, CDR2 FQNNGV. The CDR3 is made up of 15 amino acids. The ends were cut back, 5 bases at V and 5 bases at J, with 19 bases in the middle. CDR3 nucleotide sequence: TGTGCCAGCAGCCAGGGACAAAACAGGCAACACGAGCAGTACTTC. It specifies CASSQGQNRQHEQYF.

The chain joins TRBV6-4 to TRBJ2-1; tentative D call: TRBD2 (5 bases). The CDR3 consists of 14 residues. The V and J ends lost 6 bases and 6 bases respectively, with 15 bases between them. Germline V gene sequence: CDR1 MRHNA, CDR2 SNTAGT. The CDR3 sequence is CASRLDSYGNEQFF. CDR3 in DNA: TGTGCCAGCAGGCTGGACTCATACGGCAATGAGCAGTTCTTC.

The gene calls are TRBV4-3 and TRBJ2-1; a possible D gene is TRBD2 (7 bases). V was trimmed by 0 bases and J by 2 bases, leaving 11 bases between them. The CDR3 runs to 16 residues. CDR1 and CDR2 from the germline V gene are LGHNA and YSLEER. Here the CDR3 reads CASSQEGGAAYNEQFF. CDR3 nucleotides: TGCGCCAGCAGCCAAGAAGGGGGGGCAGCCTACAATGAGCAGTTCTTC.

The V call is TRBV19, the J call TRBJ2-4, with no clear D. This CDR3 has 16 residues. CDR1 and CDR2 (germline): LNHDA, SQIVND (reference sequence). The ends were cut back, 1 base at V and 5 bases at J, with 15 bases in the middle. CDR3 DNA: TGTGCCAGTAGTATAGGCGGCCTAAGGTGGGAAAACATTCAGTACTTC. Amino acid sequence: CASSIGGLRWENIQYF.

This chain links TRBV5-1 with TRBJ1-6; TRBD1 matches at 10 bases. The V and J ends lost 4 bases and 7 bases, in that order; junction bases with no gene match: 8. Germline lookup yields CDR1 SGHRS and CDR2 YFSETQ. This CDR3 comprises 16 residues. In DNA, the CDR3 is TGCGCCAGCAGCGAACTCGGACAGGGGGGCAATTCACCCCTCCACTTT. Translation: CASSELGQGGNSPLHF.

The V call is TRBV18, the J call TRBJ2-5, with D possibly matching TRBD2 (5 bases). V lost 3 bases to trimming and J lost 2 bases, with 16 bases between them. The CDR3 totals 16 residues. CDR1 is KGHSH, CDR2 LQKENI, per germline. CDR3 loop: CASSPRSAGPQETQYF. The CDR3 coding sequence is TGTGCCAGCTCACCCCGGTCGGCGGGTCCTCAAGAGACCCAGTACTTC.

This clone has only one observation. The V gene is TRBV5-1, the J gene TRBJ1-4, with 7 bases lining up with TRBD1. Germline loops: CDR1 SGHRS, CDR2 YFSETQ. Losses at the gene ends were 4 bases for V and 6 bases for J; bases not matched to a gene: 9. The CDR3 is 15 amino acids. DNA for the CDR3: TGCGCCAGCAGCATAGGCCCTGGGACAGATGAAAAACTGTTTTTT. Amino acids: CASSIGPGTDEKLFF.

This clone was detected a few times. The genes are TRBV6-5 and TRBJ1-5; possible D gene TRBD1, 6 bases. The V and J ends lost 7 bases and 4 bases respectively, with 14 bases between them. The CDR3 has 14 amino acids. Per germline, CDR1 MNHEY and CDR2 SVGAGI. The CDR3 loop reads CASTDRQVNQPQHF. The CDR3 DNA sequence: TGTGCCAGCACCGACAGACAGGTAAATCAGCCCCAGCATTTT.

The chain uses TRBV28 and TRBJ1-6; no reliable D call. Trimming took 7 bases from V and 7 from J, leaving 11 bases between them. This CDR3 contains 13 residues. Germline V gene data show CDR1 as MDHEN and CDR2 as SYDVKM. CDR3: CASKGYGNSPLHF. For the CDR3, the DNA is TGTGCCAGCAAAGGATACGGGAATTCACCCCTCCACTTT.

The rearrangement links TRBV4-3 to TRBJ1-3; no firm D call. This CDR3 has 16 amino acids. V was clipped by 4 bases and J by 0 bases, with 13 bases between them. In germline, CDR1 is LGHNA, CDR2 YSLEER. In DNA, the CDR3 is TGCGCCAGCAGCCGAAACAGCCAGAGCTCTGGAAACACCATATATTTT. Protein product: CASSRNSQSSGNTIYF.

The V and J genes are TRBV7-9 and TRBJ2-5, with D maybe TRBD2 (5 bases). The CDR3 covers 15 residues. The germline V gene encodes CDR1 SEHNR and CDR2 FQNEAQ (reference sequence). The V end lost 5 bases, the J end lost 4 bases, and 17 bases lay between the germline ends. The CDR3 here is CASSPGSDEGETQYF. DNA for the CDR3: TGTGCCAGCAGCCCGGGGTCAGACGAAGGAGAGACCCAGTACTTC.

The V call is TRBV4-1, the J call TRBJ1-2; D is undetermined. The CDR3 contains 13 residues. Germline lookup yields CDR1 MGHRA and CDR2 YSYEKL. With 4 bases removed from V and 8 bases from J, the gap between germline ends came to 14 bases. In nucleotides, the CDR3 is TGCGCCAGCAGCCGAGAAGATAGCCGGGGCTACACCTTC. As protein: CASSREDSRGYTF.

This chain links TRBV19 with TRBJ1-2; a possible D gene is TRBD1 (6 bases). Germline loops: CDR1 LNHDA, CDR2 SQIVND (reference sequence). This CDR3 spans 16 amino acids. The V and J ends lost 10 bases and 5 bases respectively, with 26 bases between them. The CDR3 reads CATKSDSYGLTYGYTF. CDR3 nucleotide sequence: TGTGCCACCAAATCGGACAGCTATGGATTGACGTATGGCTACACCTTC.

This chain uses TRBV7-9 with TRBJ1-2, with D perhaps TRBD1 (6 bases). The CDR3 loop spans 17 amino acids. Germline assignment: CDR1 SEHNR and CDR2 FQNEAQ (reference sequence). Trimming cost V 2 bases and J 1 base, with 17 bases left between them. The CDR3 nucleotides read TGTGCCAGCAGCTTACCATTTCAGGGGATCAATAACTATGGCTACACCTTC. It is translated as CASSLPFQGINNYGYTF.